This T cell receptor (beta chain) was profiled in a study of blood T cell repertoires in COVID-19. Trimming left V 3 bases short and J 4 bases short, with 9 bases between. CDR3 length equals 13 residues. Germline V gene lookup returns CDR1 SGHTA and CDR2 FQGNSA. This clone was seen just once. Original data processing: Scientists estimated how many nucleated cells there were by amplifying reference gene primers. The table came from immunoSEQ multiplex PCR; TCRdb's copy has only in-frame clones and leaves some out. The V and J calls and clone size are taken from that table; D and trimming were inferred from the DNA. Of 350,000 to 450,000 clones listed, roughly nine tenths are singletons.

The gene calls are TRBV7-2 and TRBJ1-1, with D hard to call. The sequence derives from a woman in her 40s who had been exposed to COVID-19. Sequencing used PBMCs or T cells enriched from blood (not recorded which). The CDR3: CASSLDGSTEAFF. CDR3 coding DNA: TGTGCCAGCAGCTTGGACGGGAGCACTGAAGCTTTCTTT.